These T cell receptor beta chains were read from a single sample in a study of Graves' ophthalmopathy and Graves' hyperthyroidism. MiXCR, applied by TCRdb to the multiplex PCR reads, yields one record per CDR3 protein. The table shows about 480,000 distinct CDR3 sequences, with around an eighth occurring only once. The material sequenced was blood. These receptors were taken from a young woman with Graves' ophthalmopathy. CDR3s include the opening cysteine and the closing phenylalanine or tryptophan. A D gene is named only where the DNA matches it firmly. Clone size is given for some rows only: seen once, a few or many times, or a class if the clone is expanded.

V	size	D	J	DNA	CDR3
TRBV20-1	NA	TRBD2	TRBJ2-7	TGCAGTGCGATCCCGGGACTAGCGGGAGGGCGGGACGAGCAGTACTTC	CSAIPGLAGGRDEQYF
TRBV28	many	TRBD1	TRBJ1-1	TGTGCCAGCAGTTTGTTAGTGGGACAGGGGGACACTGAAGCTTTCTTT	CASSLLVGQGDTEAFF
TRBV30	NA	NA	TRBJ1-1	TGTGCCTGGGTACGGGCAGGGGCGAACACTGAAGCTTTCTTT	CAWVRAGANTEAFF
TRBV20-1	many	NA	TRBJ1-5	TGCAGTGCCCCGATAGGACCAGGGAGGCATTTT	CSAPIGPGRHF
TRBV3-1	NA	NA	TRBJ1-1	TGTGCCAGCAGCCACCCCCAGGGGAACACTGAAGCTTTCTTT	CASSHPQGNTEAFF
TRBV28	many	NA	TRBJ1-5	TGTGCCAGCAGTTTGCTGGGGCCAAGCAATCAGCCCCAGCATTTT	CASSLLGPSNQPQHF
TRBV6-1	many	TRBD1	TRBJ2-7	TGTGCCAGCAGTGAAAGGGACAGAGTAGGCTACTCCTACGAGCAGTACTTC	CASSERDRVGYSYEQYF
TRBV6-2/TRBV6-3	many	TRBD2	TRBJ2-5	TGTGCCAGCAGCCCGGGACGGCTAGCGGGGGCCACGATTTTTATCGAGACCCAGTACTTC	CASSPGRLAGATIFIETQYF
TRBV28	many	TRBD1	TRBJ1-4	TGTGCCAGCAGTCCTGCCTGGACAGGGGTAGAGAAAAAACTGTTTTTT	CASSPAWTGVEKKLFF
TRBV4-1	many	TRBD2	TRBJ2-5	TGCGCCAGCAGCCACCGGACTAGCGGGAGATGGGAAGAGACCCAGTACTTC	CASSHRTSGRWEETQYF
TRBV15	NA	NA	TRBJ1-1	TGTGCCACCAGCAGAGATCTACGAGCTGAAGCTTTCTTT	CATSRDLRAEAFF
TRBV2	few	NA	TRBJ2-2	TGTGCCAGCAGAAGACTTTTAAGGGAGCTGTTTTTT	CASRRLLRELFF
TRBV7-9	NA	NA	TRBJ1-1	TGTGCCAGCAGCTTATGGGGTTCGGCTTTCTTT	CASSLWGSAFF
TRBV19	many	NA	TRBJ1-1	TGTGCCAGTAGTAAAAGGAGCTTCGGGAACACTGAAGCTTTCTTT	CASSKRSFGNTEAFF
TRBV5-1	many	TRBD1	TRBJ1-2	TGCGCCAGCAGCTTAAGACAGGGAACTAACTATGGCTACACCTTC	CASSLRQGTNYGYTF
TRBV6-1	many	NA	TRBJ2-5	TGTGCCAGCAGTGACCCCCCCCTTTCGACGCAAGAGACCCAGTACTTC	CASSDPPLSTQETQYF
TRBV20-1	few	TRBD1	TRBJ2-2	TGCAGTGCTAGAGCCTTTGGGACAGGGGACACCGGGGAGCTGTTTTTT	CSARAFGTGDTGELFF
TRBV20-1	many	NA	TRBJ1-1	TGCAGTGCTAGTGCCCCGGCTGGCACTGAAGCTTTCTTT	CSASAPAGTEAFF
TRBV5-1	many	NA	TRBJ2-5	TGCGCCAGCAGCGACTACCGGGACCAAAAGTCAGAAGAGACCCAGTACTTC	CASSDYRDQKSEETQYF
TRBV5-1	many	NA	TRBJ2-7	TGCGCCAGCAGGGGCGACGAGCAGTACTTC	CASRGDEQYF